The T cell receptor beta chain described here comes from a study of glioma-infiltrating T cells. TCR alpha and beta CDR3 regions were amplified from RNA using iRepertoire nested multiplex PCR. Tissue mRNA or PBMC total RNA, roughly 85-450 ng, went into one-step reverse transcription and amplification. TCRdb itself ran the multiplex PCR reads through MiXCR, one entry per CDR3 protein. The table has about 130,000 distinct CDR3 sequences, roughly 25% seen once. This clonotype was picked up one time. From germline, CDR1 is SGHAT and CDR2 FQNNGV. V lost 0 bases and J 4 bases, leaving 7 bases between the germline ends. CDR3 length: 13 residues.

The gene calls are TRBV11-2 and TRBJ2-7; unclear D gene. Sequencing was done on a sample of glioma tissue, nonneoplastic brain tissue, or PBMCs (not recorded which). The sequence came from a human donor with low-grade glioma or glioblastoma, undergoing nonglioma brain surgery, or in good health (not recorded which). The chain's CDR3 is CASSLDLEYEQYF. CDR3 bases: TGTGCCAGCAGCTTAGATCTAGAATACGAGCAGTACTTC.